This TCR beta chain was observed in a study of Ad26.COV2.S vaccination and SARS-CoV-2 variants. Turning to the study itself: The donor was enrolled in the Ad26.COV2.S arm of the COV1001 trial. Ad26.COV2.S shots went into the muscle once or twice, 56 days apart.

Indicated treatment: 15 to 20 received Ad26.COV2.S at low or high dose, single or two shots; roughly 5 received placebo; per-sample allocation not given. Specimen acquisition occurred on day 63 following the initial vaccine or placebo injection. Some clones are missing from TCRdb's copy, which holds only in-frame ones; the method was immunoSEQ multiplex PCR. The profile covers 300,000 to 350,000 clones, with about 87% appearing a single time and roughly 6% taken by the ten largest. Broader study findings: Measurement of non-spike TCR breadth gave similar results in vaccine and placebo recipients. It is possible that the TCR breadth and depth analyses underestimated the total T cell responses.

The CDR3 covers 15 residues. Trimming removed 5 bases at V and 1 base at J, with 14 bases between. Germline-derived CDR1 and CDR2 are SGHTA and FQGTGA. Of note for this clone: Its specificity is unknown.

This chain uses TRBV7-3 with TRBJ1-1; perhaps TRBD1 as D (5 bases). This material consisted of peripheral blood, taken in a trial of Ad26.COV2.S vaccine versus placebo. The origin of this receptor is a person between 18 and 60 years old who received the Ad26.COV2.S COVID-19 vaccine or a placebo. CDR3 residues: CASSPTSGGNTEAFF. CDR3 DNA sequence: TGTGCCAGCAGCCCAACTTCCGGGGGGAACACTGAAGCTTTCTTT.